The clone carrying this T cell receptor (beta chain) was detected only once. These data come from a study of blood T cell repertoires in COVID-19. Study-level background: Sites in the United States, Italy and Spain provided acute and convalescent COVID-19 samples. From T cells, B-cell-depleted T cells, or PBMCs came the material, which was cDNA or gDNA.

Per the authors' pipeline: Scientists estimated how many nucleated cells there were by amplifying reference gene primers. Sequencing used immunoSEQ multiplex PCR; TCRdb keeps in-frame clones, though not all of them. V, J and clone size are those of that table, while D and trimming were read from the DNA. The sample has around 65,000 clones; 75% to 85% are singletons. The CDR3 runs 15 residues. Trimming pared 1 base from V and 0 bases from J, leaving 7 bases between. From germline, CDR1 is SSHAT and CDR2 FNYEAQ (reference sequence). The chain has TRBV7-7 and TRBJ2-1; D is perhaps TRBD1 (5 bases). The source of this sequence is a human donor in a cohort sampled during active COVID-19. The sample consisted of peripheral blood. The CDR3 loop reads CASSLGDSSYNEQFF. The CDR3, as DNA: TGTGCCAGCAGCTTAGGAGACAGCTCCTACAATGAGCAGTTCTTC.